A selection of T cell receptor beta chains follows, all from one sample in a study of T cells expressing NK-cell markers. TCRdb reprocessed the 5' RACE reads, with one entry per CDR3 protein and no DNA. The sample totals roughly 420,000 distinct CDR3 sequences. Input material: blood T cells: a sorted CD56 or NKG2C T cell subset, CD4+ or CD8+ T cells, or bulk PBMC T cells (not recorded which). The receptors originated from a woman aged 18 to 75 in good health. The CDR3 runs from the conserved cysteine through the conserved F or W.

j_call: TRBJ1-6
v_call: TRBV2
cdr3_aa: CASSDGDSYNSPLHF

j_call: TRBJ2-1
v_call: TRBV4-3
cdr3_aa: CASSQAPVTSGRANEQFF

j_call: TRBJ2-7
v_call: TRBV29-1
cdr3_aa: CSVQLAPYEQYF

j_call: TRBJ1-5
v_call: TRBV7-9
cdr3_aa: CASSLAGTANQPQHF

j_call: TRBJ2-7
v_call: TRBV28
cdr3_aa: CASSPGGLYEQYF

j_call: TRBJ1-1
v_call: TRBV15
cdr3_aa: CATSRDRQGLVNTEAFF

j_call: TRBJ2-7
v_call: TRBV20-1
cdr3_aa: CSARKADYYEQYF

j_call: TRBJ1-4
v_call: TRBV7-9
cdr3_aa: CASSFLIRGDNEKLFF

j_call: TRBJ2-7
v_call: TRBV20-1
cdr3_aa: CSARDAGKPGLAGAYEQYF

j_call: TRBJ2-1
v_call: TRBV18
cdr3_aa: CASSPLGGVGYNEQFF

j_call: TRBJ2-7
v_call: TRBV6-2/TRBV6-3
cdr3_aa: CASTLGLPNHEQYF

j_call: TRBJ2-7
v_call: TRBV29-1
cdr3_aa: CSVDTGFGSYEQYF

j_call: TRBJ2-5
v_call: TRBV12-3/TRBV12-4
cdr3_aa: CASSLAPGVAVQETQYF

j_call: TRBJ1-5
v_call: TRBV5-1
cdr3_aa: CASSLEGRANQPQHF

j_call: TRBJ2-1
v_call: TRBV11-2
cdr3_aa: CASSLTGGPYNEQFF

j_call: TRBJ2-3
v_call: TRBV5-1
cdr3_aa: CASSVSGPNTDTQYF

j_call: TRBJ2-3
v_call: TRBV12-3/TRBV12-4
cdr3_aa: CASSPPKPDTQYF

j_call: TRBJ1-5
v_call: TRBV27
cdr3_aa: CASSWDGGQPQHF

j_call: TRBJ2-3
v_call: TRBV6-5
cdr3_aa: CASSSTGAGGQYF

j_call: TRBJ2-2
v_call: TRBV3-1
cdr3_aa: CASSQVGQGEELFF

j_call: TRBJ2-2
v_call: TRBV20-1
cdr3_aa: CSARRQGLRGELFF

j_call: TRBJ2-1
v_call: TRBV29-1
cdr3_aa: CSVGGLLVANEQFF

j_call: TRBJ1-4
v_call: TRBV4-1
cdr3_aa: CASSNNRGNEKLFF

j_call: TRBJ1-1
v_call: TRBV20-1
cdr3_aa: CSPLEGLGGEAFF

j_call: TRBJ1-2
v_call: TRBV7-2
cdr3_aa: CASSPQEYGTPLGYTF

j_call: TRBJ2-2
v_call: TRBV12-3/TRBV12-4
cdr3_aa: CASSPSLSNTGELFF

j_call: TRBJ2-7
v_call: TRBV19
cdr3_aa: CASSILADSYEQYF

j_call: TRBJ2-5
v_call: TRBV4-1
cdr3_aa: CASSQWTGERETQYF

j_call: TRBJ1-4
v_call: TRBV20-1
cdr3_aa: CSARNSPATNEKLFF

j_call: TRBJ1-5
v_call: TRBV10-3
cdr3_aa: CAIRAVGDNQPQHF

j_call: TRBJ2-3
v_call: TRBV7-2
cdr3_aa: CASGQTTGGTDTQYF

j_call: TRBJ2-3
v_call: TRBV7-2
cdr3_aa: CASSSEPTSGSTDTQYF

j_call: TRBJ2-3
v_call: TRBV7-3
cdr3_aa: CASSLNRQTHTDTQYF

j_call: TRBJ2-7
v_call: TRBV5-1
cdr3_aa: CASSLELGQGLYEQYF

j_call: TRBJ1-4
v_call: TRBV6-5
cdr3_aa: CASSYSGQQNEKLFF

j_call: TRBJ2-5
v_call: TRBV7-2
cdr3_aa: CASSLGDNRGAQTQYF

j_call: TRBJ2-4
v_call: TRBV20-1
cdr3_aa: CSVADTSKNIQYF

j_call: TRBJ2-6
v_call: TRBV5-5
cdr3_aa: CASSLGGGSFSGANVLTF

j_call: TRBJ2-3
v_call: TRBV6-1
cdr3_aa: CATLEGGGITDTQYF

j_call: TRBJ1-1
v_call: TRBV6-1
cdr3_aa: CASSPQLLLNTEAFF

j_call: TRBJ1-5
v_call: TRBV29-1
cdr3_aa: CSVEVGSSGNQPQHF

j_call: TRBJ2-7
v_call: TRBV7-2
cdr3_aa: CASSLGPQGEGYEQYF

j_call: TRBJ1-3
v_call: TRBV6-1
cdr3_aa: CASSLGQGAGNTIYF

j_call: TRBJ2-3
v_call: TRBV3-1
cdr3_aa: CASSYGTYTDTQYF

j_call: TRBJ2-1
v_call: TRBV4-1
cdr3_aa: CASSKRPTSGGGPSSYNEQFF

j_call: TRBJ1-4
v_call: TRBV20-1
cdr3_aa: CSARDGGAANEKLFF

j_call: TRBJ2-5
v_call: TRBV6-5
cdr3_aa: CASSYPPFEETQYF

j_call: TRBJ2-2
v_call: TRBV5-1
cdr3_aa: CASRTSGNEAGELFF

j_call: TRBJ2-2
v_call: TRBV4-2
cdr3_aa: CATKFSTGELFF

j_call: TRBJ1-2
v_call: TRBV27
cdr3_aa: CASSLTQGLGGYTF

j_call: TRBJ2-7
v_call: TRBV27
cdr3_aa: CASSSRYTYEQYF

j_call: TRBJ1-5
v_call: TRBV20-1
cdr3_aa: CSAQPRGGNQPQHF

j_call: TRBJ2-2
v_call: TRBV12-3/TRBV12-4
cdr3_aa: CASSRGLAAQPGELFF

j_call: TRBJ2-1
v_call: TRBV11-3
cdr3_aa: CASSDGQGLYNEQFF

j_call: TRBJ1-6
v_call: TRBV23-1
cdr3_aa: CASSHSIGTAFMPYNSPLHF

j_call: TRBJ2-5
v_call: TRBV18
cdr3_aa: CASSRRDRGPEETQYF

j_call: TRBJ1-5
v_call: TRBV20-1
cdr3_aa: CSARGQGRRQPQHF

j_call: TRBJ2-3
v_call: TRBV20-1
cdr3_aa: CSAPGGLATTDTQYF

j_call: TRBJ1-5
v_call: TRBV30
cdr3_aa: CAWRAGHLNNQPQHF

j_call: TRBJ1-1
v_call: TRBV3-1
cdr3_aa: CASSQKGGGAAEAFF